Described below is a single T cell receptor (beta chain) sequence and its context. It lacks a known antigen. No clone much larger than this one lies a single base away; base qualities are absent. Peripheral blood CD8+ and CD4+ T cells from healthy donors, Susac syndrome patients and multiple sclerosis patients were profiled using high-throughput TCR beta sequencing. The Susac syndrome patients fulfilled recently defined diagnostic criteria for either definite or probable disease. Bulk CD8+ and CD4+ T cells were purified magnetically by negative isolation, whereas CD8+ TEMRA cells were enriched by FACS. Blood was drawn into EDTA tubes, processed within 24 hours, and PBMCs were isolated by density gradient centrifugation. PBMCs intended for TCR sequencing were frozen in liquid nitrogen and were later thawed in a 37 degrees C water bath. The sorted or isolated CD4+, CD8+ and CD8+ TEMRA cells reached a purity of at least 90%.

The data were taken from a study of CD8 T cells in Susac syndrome (dated by TCRdb to about 2019). Looking at the study overall: Among the sequenced Susac syndrome patients, about 6 had clinically active disease and fewer than 10 were in clinical remission. Susac syndrome patients were therapy-naive, on corticosteroids (some also receiving IVIg), or on IVIg alone at blood withdrawal. The study used repertoire sequencing to test whether antigen drove CD8+ T cell activation and differentiation in Susac syndrome. Overall study outcomes, separate from this receptor: In the CD4+ T cell repertoire of Susac syndrome patients, clonal expansion was not detected. The number of individuals in the TCR sequencing and HLA analysis was recognized as being relatively small.

RNA was extracted using the RNeasy kit, and roughly 0.5 to 1 ug of the RNA was reverse transcribed with random hexamers. TCR beta CDR3 regions were amplified with the immunoSEQ multiplex PCR assay covering 54 Vbeta and 13 Jbeta segments. To correct PCR amplification bias, a synthetic template baseline was used for both primer optimization and computational correction. In the authors' own workflow: Reads were annotated to V, D and J genes per IMGT and analyzed with immunoSEQ Analyzer, keeping only productive sequences. Clonality was computed as one minus Shannon entropy normalized by log2 of the number of productive unique sequences. For each patient and control, public and private clones were evaluated among the 100 most prevalent clones. Clones were defined as Susac-specific if absent from the healthy and MS cohorts, from around 1,000 published viral clones and from other ImmuneACCESS disease sequences. TCRdb ran its own pipeline on the public reads, namely fastp trimming at Q25 and MiXCR clone calling, and kept in-frame beta chains. Rows are combined by CDR3 protein, so each entry shows the most common genes and DNA. TCRdb, not the original authors, processed these V and J calls. The sample table shows 210,000 or so distinct CDR3 sequences, and around 93% are seen once. In total, the top ten clones hold around 0.15% of the sample.

The germline V gene encodes CDR1 SGDLS and CDR2 YYNGEE. V and J are trimmed by 4 bases and 6 bases, and the gene matches miss 14 bases of the junction. Measured from the cysteine to the phenylalanine, the CDR3 is 16 residues long. The sequence is cut down to CDR3 DNA, 48 bases in frame from base 1. This TCR was recovered from a human donor with Susac syndrome. Recombination connected TRBV9 to TRBJ2-7; 9 central nucleotides agree with TRBD1. Sequenced input: CD4+ T cells from PBMCs. The DNA is as follows: TGTGCCAGCAGCCCCCGGGGACAGGGTAACAGGGGCGAGCAGTACTTC. Translated, it gives CASSPRGQGNRGEQYF. This CDR3, with the reference TRBV9 and TRBJ2-7 proteins standing in past its ends, gives the full variable domain DSGVTQTPKHLITATGQRVTLRCSPRSGDLSVYWYQQSLDQGLQFLIQYYNGEERAKGNILERFSAQQFPDLHSELNLSSLELGDSALYFCASSPRGQGNRGEQYFGPGTRLTVT.